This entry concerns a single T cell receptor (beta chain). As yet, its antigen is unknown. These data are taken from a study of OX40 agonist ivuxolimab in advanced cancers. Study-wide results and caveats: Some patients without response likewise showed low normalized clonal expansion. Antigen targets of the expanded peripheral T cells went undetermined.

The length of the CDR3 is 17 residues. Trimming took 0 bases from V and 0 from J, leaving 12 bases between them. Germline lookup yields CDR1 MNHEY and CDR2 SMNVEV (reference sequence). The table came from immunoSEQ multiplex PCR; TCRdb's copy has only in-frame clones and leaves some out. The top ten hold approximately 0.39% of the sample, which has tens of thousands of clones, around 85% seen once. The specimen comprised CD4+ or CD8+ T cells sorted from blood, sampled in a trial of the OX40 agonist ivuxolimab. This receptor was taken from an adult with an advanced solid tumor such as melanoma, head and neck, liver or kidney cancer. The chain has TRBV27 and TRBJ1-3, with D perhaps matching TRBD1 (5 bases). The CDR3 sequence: CASSLSGPRSSGNTIYF. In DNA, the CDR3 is TGTGCCAGCAGTTTATCGGGGCCGCGAAGCTCTGGAAACACCATATATTTT.